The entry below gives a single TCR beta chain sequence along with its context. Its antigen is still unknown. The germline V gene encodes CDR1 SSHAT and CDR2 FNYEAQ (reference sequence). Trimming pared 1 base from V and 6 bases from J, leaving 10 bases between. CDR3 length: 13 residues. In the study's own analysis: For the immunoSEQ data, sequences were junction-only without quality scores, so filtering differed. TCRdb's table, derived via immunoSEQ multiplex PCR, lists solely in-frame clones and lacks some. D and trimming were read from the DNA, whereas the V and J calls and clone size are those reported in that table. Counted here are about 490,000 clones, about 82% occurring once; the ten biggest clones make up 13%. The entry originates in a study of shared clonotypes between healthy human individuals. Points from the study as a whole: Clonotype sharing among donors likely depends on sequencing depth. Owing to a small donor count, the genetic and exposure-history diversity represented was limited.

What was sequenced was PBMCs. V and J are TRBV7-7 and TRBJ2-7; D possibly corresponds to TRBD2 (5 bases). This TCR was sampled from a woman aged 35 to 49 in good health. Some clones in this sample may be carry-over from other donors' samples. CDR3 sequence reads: CASSLETNAEQYF. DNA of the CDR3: TGTGCCAGCAGCTTAGAGACTAATGCCGAGCAGTACTTC.